The sequence of this TCR beta chain was determined in a study of T cell clonality in common variable immunodeficiency. Method: immunoSEQ multiplex PCR; TCRdb's copy keeps in-frame clones and lacks some. The sample contains approximately 17,000 clones, none of them singletons. Study-level results: Fewer deletions and N-nucleotide insertions were reportedly seen in common variable immunodeficiency TCR beta sequences.

A few counts support this clone. As yet, its antigen is unknown. The observed sequence ends 3 residues before the CDR3 terminus, with the missing tail filled in from the germline J gene. Germline CDR1 reads MNHNS; CDR2 reads SASEGT. CDR3 size: 15 residues. V gave up 3 bases and J gave up 9 bases; unmatched junction bases: 8. The V gene is TRBV6-1, the J gene TRBJ1-6; 7 bases map to TRBD1. This receptor was taken from a human donor with common variable immunodeficiency. The material sequenced was peripheral blood mononuclear cells. The CDR3 region is CASSDIGQAGSPLHF. The part of the CDR3 DNA that was read is TGTGCCAGCAGTGATATAGGACAGGCGGGTTCACCC.